This T cell receptor (beta chain) originates from a study of naive and memory T cell subsets. After CD4 positive bead selection, the CD4-negative fraction gave CD8 T cells. V was clipped by 0 bases and J by 4 bases, with 12 bases between them. Germline V gives CDR1 SGHKS, CDR2 YYEKEE (reference sequence). The CDR3 extends over 15 amino acids. Details on this clonotype: Its antigen is unknown.

Two oligonucleotides, mixed equimolar, formed the beta constant-region primer covering TRBC1 and TRBC2. The ligated cDNA underwent four PCR rounds using SP2 and nested alpha and beta constant-region primers. TCRdb itself ran the UMI-ligation and nested PCR reads through MiXCR, one entry per CDR3 protein. The sample has roughly 140,000 distinct CDR3 sequences, about 20% seen once; the top ten hold about 0.57%. Findings and caveats of the study: In naive cells, over 85% of TCR sequences were seen only once. In CD4 and CD8 cells, diversity dropped from naive through EMRA. Possibly reflecting memory cells re-expressing CD45RA, a few larger clonotypes occurred in naive repertoires, especially CD8.

The sequence came from a human donor in good health. V is TRBV5-5 and J is TRBJ2-3; D not certain. Sequences were obtained from naive CD8+ T cells from blood. This CDR3 reads CASSLGYGLADTQYF. The CDR3 region has the DNA TGTGCCAGCAGCTTGGGGTACGGTCTCGCAGATACGCAGTATTTT.